This T cell receptor (beta chain) originates from a study of yellow fever vaccine responses in identical twins. The CDR3 is 18 amino acids. Between the trimmed V and J ends, which lost 0 bases and 2 bases, there was a span of 17 bases. Germline CDR1 and CDR2: LGHNA and YSLEER. Whole-study results and caveats: Convergence reportedly seemed to mark part of the twins' vaccine T cell response, with personalization marking the rest.

A word on this clonotype: The antigen is unknown.

TCRdb independently ran MiXCR on the RT-PCR reads; one entry per CDR3 protein. This table holds roughly 900 distinct CDR3 sequences, about 84% found once. This receptor was identified in a female donor who received the yellow fever vaccine. Specimen: T cells from blood (PBMCs), unsorted or a sorted subset (not recorded which), collected before or after yellow fever vaccination (not recorded which). The chain joins TRBV4-3 to TRBJ1-5; perhaps TRBD1 as D (5 bases). CDR3 sequence (DNA): TGCGCCAGCAGCCAAGATCAGGGACCACAGTATGGCAATCAGCCCCAGCATTTT. As protein: CASSQDQGPQYGNQPQHF.